This entry lists 2 T cell receptor beta chains sequenced from one sample in a study of technical replicates of blood from a handful of donors (dated 2017 in TCRdb). The library relied on the immunoSEQ multiplex PCR assay. Drawn from immuneACCESS, this table holds only the in-frame rearrangements with V and J called that TCRdb kept. Clones are partly lost; checked studies trace under half to an unresolved V gene and leave the rest unexplained. The sample records 14,000 or so clones, 70% to 90% of which are singletons. The ten largest clones add up to roughly 12% of the sample. The source material was PBMCs. These receptors all come from a human donor in good health.

This chain uses TRBV30 with TRBJ2-5, with no clear D. V lost 5 bases, J lost 5 bases, and 9 bases lay in between. Germline V gives CDR1 GTSNPN, CDR2 SVGIG (reference sequence). This CDR3 is 11 amino acids long. CDR3 nucleotides: TGTGCCTGGGGGCCTGGGGAGACCCAGTACTTC. Translated: CAWGPGETQYF.

This rearrangement joins TRBV4-2 to TRBJ2-2; TRBD1 might be the D (5 bases). Germline V gene lookup returns CDR1 LGHNA and CDR2 YNFKEQ. Trimming took 8 bases from V and 8 from J, leaving 12 bases between them. The CDR3 loop spans 12 amino acids. As DNA, the CDR3 is TGTGCCAGCCAGGGCTCCAGGGGGGAGCTGTTTTTT. It codes for CASQGSRGELFF.